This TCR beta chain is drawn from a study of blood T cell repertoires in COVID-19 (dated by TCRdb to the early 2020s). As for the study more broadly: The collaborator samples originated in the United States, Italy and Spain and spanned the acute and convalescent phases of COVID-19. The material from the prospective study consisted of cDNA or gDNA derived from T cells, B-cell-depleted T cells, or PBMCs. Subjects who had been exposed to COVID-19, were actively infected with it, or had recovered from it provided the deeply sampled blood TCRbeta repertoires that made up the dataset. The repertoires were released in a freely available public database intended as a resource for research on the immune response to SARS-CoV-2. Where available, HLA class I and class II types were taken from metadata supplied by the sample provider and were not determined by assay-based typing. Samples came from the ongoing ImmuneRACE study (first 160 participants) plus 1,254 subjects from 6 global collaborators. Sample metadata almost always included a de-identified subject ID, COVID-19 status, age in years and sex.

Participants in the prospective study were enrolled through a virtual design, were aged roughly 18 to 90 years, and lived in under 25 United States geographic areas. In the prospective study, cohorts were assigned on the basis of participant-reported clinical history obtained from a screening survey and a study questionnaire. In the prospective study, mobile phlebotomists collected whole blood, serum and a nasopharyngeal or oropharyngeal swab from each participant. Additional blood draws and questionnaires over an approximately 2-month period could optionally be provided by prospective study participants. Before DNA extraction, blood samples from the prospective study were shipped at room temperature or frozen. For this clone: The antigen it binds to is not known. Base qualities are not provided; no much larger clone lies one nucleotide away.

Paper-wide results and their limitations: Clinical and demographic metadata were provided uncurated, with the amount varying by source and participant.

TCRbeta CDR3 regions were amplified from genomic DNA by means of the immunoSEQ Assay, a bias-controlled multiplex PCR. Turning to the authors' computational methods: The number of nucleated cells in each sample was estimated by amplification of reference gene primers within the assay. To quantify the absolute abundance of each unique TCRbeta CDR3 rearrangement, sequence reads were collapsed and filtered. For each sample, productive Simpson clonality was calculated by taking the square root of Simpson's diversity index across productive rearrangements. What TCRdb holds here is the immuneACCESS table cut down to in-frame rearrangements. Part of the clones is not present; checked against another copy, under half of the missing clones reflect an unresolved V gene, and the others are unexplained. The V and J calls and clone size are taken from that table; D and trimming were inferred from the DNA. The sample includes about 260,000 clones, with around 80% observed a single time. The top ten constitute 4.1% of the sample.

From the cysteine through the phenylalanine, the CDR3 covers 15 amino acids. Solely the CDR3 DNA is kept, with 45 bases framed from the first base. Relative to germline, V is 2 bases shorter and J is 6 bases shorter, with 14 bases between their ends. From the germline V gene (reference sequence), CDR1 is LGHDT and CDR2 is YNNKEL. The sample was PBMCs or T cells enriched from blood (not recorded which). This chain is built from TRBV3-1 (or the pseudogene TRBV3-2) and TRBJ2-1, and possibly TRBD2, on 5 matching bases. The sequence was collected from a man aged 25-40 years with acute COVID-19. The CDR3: CASSQFQRGPNEQFF. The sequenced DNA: TGTGCCAGCAGCCAATTCCAGAGAGGGCCCAATGAGCAGTTCTTC.